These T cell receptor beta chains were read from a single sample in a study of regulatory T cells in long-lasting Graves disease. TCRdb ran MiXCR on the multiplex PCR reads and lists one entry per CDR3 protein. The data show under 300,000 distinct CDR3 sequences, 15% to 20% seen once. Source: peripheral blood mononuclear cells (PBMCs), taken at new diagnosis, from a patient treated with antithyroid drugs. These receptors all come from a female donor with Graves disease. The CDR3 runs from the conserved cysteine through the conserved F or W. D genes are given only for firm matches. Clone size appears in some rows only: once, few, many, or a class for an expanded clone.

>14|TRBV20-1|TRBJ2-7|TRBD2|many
CSARDSGRINEQYF
TGCAGTGCTAGAGATAGCGGGAGAATAAACGAGCAGTACTTC
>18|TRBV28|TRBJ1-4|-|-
CASSLSAGNMLVGEKLFF
TGTGCCAGCAGTTTATCGGCAGGGAATATGTTAGTAGGTGAAAAACTGTTTTTT
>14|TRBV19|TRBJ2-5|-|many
CASSMRPEKETQYF
TGTGCCAGTAGTATGAGACCGGAGAAGGAGACCCAGTACTTC
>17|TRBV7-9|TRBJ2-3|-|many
CASSLFGQTPNTDTQYF
TGTGCCAGCAGCCTCTTTGGACAGACACCTAACACAGATACGCAGTATTTT
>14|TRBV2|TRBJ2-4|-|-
CASSEVLAKNIQYF
TGTGCCAGCAGCGAAGTACTAGCCAAAAACATTCAGTACTTC
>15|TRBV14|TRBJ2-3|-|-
CASSLPGRAGDTQYF
TGTGCCAGCAGCCTCCCAGGGCGAGCGGGAGATACGCAGTATTTT
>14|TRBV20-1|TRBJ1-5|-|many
CSASQGNGNQPQHF
TGCAGTGCTAGCCAGGGGAACGGTAATCAGCCCCAGCATTTT
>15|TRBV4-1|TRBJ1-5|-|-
CASSHAYPGDQPQHF
TGCGCCAGCAGCCACGCATATCCGGGGGATCAGCCCCAGCATTTT
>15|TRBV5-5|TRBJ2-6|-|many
CASSFTDSGANVLTF
TGTGCCAGCAGCTTCACAGACTCTGGGGCCAACGTCCTGACTTTC
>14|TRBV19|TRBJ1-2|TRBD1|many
CASSPRGLYYGYTF
TGTGCCAGTAGCCCAAGGGGGCTCTACTATGGCTACACCTTC
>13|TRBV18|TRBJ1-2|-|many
CASSHDRNYGYTF
TGTGCCAGCTCACACGACAGGAACTATGGCTACACCTTC
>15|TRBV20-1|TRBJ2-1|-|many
CSAKGLGTTYNEQFF
TGCAGTGCCAAAGGCTTGGGGACCACCTACAATGAGCAGTTCTTC
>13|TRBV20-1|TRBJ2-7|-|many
CSAPRSSSYEQYF
TGCAGTGCACCTCGGAGCAGCTCCTACGAGCAGTACTTC
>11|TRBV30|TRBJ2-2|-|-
CAWSVEGELFF
TGTGCCTGGAGCGTGGAGGGGGAGCTGTTTTTT
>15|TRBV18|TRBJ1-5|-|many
CASSPSGDSNQPQHF
TGTGCCAGCTCACCTTCAGGGGATAGCAATCAGCCCCAGCATTTT
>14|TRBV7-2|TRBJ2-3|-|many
CASSLRRGGDTQYF
TGTGCCAGCAGCTTGAGAAGGGGGGGTGATACGCAGTATTTT
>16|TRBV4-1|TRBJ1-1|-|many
CASSQDHAGLNTEAFF
TGCGCCAGCAGCCAAGATCACGCAGGGCTGAACACTGAAGCTTTCTTT
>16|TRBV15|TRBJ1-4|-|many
CATTMTPGRTNEKLFF
TGTGCCACCACCATGACTCCCGGGAGGACTAATGAAAAACTGTTTTTT
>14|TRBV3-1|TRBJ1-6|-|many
CASSPEHGNSPLHF
TGTGCCAGCAGCCCGGAACATGGTAATTCACCCCTCCACTTT
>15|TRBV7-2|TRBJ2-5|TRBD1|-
CASSLRDRAPETQYF
TGTGCCAGCAGCCTCCGGGACAGGGCCCCAGAGACCCAGTACTTC
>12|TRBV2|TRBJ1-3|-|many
CASRSSGNTIYF
TGTGCCAGCAGATCGAGTGGAAACACCATATATTTT
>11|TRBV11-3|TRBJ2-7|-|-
CASSSGQKQYF
TGTGCCAGCAGCTCGGGACAAAAGCAGTACTTC
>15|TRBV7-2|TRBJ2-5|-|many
CASGIKPWGEETQYF
TGTGCCAGCGGTATTAAGCCATGGGGTGAGGAGACCCAGTACTTC
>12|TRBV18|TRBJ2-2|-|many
CASAANTGELFF
TGTGCCAGCGCAGCGAACACCGGGGAGCTGTTTTTT
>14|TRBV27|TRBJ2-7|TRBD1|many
CASSLNRGHGEQYF
TGTGCCAGCAGTTTAAACAGGGGGCATGGTGAGCAGTACTTC
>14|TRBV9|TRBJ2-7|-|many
CASSRDIISYEQYF
TGTGCCAGCAGCCGGGACATTATCTCCTACGAGCAGTACTTC
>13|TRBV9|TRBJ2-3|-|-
CASSAGTLDTQYF
TGTGCCAGCAGCGCCGGGACCCTAGATACGCAGTATTTT
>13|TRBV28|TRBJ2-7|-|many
CASSLQSEYEQYF
TGTGCCAGCAGTCTCCAGTCCGAATACGAGCAGTACTTC
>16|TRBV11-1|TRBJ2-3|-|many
CASSLGSNPPTDTQYF
TGTGCCAGCAGCTTAGGGAGTAATCCCCCCACAGATACGCAGTATTTT
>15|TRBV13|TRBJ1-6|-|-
CASSLGLGNNSPLHF
TGTGCCAGCAGCTTAGGCCTGGGGAATAATTCACCCCTCCACTTT
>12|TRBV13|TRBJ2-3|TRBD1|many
CASSPRQGEEYF
TGTGCCAGCAGCCCTCGACAGGGGGAGGAGTATTTT
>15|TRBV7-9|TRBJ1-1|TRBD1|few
CASSRVTGGLTEAFF
TGTGCCAGCAGCCGAGTGACAGGGGGCCTCACTGAAGCTTTCTTT
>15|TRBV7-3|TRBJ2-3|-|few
CASSLSTGSTDTQYF
TGTGCCAGCAGCTTAAGTACAGGGTCCACAGATACGCAGTATTTT
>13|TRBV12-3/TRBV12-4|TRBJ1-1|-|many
CASSSNWNTEAFF
TGTGCCAGCAGTTCCAACTGGAACACTGAAGCTTTCTTT
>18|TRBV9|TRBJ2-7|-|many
CASSVAGGGEDGSYEQYF
TGTGCCAGCAGCGTAGCTGGAGGCGGGGAGGATGGGTCCTACGAGCAGTACTTC
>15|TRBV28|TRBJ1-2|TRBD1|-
CASSETGGRNYGYTF
TGTGCCAGCAGTGAAACAGGGGGGAGGAACTATGGCTACACCTTC
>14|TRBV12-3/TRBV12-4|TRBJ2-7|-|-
CASSHEEGPYEQYF
TGTGCCAGCAGTCACGAGGAGGGTCCCTACGAGCAGTACTTC
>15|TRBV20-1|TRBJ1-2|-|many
CSADDPAGKDYGYTF
TGCAGTGCCGACGACCCGGCAGGGAAGGACTATGGCTACACCTTC
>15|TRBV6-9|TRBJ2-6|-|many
CASSFGLSGANVLTF
TGTGCCAGCAGTTTTGGACTTTCTGGGGCCAACGTCCTGACTTTC
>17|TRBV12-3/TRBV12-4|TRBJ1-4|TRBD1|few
CASRGTGARSGGEKLFF
TGTGCCAGCAGGGGGACAGGGGCCCGGTCAGGCGGTGAAAAACTGTTTTTT
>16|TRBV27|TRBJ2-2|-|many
CASSAGQPTNTGELFF
TGTGCCAGCAGTGCGGGACAGCCAACTAACACCGGGGAGCTGTTTTTT
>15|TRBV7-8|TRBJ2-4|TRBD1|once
CASSRDRDSKNIQYF
TGTGCCAGCAGTAGGGACAGGGATTCCAAAAACATTCAGTACTTC
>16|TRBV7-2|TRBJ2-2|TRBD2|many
CASSPRLAGFTGELFF
TGTGCCAGCAGCCCCCGACTAGCGGGCTTCACCGGGGAGCTGTTTTTT
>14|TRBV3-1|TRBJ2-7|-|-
CASSQGTESYEQYF
TGTGCCAGCAGCCAAGGGACAGAGTCCTACGAGCAGTACTTC
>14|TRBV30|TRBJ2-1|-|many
CAWSAGNSYNEQFF
TGTGCCTGGAGTGCTGGGAACTCCTACAATGAGCAGTTCTTC
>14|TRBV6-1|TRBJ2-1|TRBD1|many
CAGARDSSYNEQFF
TGTGCCGGCGCCCGGGACAGCTCCTACAATGAGCAGTTCTTC
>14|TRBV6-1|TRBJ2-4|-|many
CASSEQSLGNIQYF
TGTGCCAGCAGTGAACAGTCTCTCGGAAACATTCAGTACTTC
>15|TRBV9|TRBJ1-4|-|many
CASSARWGSNEKLFF
TGTGCCAGCAGTGCCAGATGGGGTTCTAATGAAAAACTGTTTTTT